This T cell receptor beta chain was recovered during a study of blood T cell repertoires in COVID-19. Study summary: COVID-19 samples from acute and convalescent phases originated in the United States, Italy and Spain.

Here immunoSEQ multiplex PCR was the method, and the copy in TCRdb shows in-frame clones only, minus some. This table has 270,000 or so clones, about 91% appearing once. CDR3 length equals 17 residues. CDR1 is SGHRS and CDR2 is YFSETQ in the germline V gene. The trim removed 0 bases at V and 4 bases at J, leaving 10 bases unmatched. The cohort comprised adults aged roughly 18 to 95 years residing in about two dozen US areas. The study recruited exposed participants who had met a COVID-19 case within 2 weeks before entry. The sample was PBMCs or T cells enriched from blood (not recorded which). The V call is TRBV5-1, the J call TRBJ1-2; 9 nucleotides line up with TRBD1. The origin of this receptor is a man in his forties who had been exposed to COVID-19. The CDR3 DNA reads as TGCGCCAGCAGCTTGGTCCGGAGCGGGACAGGGAGCTATGGCTACACCTTC. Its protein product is CASSLVRSGTGSYGYTF.